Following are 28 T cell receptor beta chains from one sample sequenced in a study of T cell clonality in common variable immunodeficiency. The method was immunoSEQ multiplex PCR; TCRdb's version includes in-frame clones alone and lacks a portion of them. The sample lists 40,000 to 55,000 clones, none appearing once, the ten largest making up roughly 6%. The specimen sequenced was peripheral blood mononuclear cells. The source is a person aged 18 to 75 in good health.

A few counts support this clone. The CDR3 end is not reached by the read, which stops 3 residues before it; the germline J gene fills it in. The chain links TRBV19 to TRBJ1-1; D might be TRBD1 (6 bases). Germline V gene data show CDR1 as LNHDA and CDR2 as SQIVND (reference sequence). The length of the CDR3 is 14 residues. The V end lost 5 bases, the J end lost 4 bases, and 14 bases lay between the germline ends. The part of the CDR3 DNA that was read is TGTGCCAGTAGTCTGTGGACAGCCAGCACTGAA. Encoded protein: CASSLWTASTE. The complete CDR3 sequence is CASSLWTASTEAFF. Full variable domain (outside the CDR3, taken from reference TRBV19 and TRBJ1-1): DGGITQSPKYLFRKEGQNVTLSCEQNLNHDAMYWYRQDPGQGLRLIYYSQIVNDFQKGDIAEGYSVSREKKESFPLTVTSAQKNPTAFYLCASSLWTASTEAFFGQGTRLTVV.

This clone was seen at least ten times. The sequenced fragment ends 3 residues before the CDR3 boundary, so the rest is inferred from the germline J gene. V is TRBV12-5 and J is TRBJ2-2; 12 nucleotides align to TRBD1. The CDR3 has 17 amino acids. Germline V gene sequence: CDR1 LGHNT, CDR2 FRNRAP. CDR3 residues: CASGMGQGALGANVLFF. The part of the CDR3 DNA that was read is TGTGCTAGTGGCATGGGACAGGGGGCGCTTGGGGCCAACGTG. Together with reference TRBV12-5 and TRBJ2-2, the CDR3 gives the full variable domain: DARVTQTPRHKVTEMGQEVTMRCQPILGHNTVFWYRQTMMQGLELLAYFRNRAPLDDSGMPKDRFSAEMPDATLATLKIQPSEPRDSAVYFCASGMGQGALGANVLFFGEGSRLTVL.

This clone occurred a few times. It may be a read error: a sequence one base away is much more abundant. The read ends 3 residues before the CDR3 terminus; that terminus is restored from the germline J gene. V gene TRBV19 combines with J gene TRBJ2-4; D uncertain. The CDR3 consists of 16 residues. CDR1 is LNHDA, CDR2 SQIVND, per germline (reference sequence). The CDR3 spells CAISPRELLAKNIQYF. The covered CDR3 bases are TGTGCCATTAGTCCCCGTGAGCTCCTAGCCAAAAACATT.

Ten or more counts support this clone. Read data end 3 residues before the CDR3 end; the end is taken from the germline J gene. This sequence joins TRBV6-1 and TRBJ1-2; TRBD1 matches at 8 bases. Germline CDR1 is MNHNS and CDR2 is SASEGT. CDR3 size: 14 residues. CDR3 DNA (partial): TGTGCCAGCAGTGAGGACAGGGCCCCCTGGGGC. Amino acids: CASSEDRAPWG. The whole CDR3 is CASSEDRAPWGYTF.

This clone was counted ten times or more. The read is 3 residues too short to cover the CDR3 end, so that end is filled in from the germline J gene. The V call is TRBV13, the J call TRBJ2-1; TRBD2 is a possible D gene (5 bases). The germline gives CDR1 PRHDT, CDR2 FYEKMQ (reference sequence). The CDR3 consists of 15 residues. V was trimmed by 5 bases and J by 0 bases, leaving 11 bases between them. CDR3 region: CASSPRGSSYNEQFF. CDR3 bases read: TGTGCCAGCAGCCCCCGGGGAAGCTCCTACAATGAG. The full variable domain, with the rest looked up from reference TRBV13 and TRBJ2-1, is AAGVIQSPRHLIKEKRETATLKCYPIPRHDTVYWYQQGPGQDPQFLISFYEKMQSDKGSIPDRFSAQQFSDYHSELNMSSLELGDSALYFCASSPRGSSYNEQFFGPGTRLTVL.

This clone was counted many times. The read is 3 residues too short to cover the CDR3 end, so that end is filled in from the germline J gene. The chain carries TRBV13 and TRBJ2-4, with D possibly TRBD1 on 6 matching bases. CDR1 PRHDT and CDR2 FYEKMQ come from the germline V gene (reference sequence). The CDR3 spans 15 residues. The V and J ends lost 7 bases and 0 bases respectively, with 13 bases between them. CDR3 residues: CASTRTELAKNIQYF. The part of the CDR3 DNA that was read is TGTGCCAGCACTCGGACAGAACTAGCCAAAAACATT.

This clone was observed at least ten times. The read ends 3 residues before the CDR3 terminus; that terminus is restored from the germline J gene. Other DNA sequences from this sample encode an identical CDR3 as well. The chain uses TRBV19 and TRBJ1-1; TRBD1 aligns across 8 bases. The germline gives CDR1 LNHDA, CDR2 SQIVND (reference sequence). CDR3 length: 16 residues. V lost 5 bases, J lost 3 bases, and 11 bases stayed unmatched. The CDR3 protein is CASSSPMTGVHTEAFF. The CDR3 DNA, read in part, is TGTGCCAGTAGTTCTCCCATGACAGGGGTCCACACTGAA.

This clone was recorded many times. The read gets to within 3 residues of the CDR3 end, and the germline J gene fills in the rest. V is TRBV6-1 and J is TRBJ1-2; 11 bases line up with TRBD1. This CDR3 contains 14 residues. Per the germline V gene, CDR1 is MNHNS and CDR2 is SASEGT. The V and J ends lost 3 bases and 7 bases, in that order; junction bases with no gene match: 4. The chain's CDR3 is CASSDHGTGGGYTF. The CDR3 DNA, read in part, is TGTGCCAGCAGTGACCATGGGACAGGGGGTGGC.

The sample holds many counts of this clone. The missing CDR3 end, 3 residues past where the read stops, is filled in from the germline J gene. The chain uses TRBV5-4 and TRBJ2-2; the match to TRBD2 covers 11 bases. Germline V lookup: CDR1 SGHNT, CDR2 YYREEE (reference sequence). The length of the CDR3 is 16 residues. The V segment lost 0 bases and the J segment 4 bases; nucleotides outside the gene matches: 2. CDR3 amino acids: CASSLGLAGTTGELFF. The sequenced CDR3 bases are TGTGCCAGCAGCTTGGGACTAGCGGGGACCACCGGGGAG.

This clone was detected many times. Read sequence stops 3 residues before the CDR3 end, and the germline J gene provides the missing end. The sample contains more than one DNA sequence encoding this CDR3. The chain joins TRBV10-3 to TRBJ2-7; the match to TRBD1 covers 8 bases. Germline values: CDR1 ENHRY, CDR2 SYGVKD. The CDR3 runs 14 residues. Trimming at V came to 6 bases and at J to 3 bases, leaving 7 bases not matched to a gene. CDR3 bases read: TGTGCCATCAGGACCGGGACAGGAGGCTACGAG. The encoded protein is CAIRTGTGGYE. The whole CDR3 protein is CAIRTGTGGYEQYF.

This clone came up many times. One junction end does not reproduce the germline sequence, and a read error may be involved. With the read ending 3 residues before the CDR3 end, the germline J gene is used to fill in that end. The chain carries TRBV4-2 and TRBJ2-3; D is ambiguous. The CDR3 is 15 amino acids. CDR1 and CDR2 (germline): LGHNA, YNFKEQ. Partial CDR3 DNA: TGCGCCAGCAGCCAAGATCCGGTTAGCACAGATACG. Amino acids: CASSQDPVSTDT. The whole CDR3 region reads CASSQDPVSTDTQYF.

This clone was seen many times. The DNA read from the CDR3 is TGTGCCATCAGCCCAGGACAAGCCTACGAG. Its protein is CAISPGQAYE. The whole CDR3 is CAISPGQAYEQYF. The genes are TRBV10-3 and TRBJ2-7; perhaps TRBD1 as D (5 bases). The read gets to within 3 residues of the CDR3 end, and the germline J gene fills in the rest. Trimming removed 6 bases at V and 2 bases at J, with 11 bases between. The CDR3 runs to 13 residues. CDR1 and CDR2 from the germline V gene are ENHRY and SYGVKD.

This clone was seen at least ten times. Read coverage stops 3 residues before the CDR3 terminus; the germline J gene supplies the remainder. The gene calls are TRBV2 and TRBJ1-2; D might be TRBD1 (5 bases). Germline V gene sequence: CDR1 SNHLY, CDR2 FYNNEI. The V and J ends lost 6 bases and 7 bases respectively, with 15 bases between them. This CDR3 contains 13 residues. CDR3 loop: CASSLQTESGYTF. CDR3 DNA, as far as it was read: TGTGCCAGCAGCCTTCAGACAGAATCTGGC.

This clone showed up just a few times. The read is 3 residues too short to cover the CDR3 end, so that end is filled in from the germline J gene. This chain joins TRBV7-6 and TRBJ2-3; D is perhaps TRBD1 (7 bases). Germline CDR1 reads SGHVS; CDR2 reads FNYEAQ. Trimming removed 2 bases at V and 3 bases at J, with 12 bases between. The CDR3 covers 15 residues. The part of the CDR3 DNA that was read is TGTGCCAGCAGCTTAAGCAGGGGGAGGACAGATACG. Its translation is CASSLSRGRTDT. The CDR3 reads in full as CASSLSRGRTDTQYF.

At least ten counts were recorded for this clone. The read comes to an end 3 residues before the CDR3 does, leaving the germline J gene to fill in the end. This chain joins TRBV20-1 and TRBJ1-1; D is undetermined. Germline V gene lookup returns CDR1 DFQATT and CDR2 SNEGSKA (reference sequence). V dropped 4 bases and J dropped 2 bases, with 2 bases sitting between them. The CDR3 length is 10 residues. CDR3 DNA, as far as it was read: TGCAGTGCTACTAACACTGAA. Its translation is CSATNTE. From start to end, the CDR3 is CSATNTEAFF.

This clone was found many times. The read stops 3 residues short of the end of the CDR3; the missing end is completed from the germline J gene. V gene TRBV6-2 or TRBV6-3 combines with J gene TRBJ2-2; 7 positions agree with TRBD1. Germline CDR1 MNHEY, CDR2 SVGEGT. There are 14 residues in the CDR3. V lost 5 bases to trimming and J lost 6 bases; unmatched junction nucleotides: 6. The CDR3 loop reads CASSPTGKAGELFF. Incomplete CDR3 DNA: TGTGCCAGCAGTCCGACAGGGAAGGCCGGGGAG.

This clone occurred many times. The CDR3 region is CASSVSAGEGETQYF. The sequenced CDR3 bases are TGTGCCAGCAGCGTATCGGCGGGGGAGGGAGAGACC. This rearrangement joins TRBV9 to TRBJ2-5, with 7 bases identical to TRBD2. The read ends 3 residues early relative to the CDR3; the germline J gene fills the gap. The J segment lost 4 bases and the V segment lost 1 base, leaving 7 bases of the junction unmatched. This CDR3 region has 15 residues. Germline-derived CDR1 and CDR2 are SGDLS and YYNGEE.

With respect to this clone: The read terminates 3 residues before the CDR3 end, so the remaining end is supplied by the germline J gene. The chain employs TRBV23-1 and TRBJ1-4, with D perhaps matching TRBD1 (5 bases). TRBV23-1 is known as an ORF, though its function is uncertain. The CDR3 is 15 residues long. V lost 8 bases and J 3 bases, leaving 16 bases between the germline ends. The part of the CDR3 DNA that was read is TGCGCCAGCCCCCGCCTAGGGGCGTCTAATGAAAAA. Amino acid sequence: CASPRLGASNEK. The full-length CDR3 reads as CASPRLGASNEKLFF.

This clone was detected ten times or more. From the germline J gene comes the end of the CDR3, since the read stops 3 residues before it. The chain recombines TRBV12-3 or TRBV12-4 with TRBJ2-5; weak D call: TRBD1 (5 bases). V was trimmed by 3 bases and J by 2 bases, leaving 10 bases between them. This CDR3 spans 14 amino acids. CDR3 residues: CASSLGQKQETQYF. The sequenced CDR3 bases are TGTGCCAGCAGTTTGGGGCAGAAACAAGAGACC.

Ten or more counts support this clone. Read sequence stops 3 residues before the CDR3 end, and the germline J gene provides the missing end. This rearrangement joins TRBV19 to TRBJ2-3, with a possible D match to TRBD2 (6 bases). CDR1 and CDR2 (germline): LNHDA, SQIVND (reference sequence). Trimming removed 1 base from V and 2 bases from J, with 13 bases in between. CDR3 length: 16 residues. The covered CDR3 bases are TGTGCCAGTAGTATAGTCGGCGGGGTGGTCACAGATACG. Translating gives CASSIVGGVVTDT. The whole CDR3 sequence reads CASSIVGGVVTDTQYF. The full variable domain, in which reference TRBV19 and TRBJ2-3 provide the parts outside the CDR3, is DGGITQSPKYLFRKEGQNVTLSCEQNLNHDAMYWYRQDPGQGLRLIYYSQIVNDFQKGDIAEGYSVSREKKESFPLTVTSAQKNPTAFYLCASSIVGGVVTDTQYFGPGTRLTVL.

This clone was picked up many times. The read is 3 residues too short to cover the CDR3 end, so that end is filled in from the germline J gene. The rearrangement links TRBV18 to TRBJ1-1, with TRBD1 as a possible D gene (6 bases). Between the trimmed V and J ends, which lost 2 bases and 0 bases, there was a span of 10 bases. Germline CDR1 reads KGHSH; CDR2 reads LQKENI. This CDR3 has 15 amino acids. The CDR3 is CASSPYREMNTEAFF. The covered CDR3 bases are TGTGCCAGCTCACCATACAGGGAGATGAACACTGAA.

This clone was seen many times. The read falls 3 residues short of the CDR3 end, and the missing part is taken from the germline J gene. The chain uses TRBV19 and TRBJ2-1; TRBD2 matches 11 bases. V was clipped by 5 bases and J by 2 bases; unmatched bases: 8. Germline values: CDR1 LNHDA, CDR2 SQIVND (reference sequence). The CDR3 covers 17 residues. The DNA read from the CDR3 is TGTGCCAGTAGTGATTGGAGTAGCGGGGGGGCCTACAATGAG. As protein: CASSDWSSGGAYNE. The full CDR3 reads CASSDWSSGGAYNEQFF.

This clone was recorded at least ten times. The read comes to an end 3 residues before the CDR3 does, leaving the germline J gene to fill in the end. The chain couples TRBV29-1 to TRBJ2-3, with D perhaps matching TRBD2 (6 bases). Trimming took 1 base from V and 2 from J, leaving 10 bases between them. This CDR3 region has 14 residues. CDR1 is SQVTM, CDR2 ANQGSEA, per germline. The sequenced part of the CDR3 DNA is TGCAGCGTTGAAGGGACTATTCTCACAGATACG. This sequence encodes CSVEGTILTDT. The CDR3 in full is CSVEGTILTDTQYF.

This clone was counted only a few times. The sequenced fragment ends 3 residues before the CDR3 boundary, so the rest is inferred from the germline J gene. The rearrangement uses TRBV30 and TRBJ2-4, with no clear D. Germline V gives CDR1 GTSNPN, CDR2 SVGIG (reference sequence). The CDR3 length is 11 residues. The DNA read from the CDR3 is TGTGCCTGGAGTTTGGGCTATGGT. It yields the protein CAWSLGYG. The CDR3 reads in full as CAWSLGYGQYF. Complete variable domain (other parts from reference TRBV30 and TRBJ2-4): SQTIHQWPATLVQPVGSPLSLECTVEGTSNPNLYWYRQAAGRGLQLLFYSVGIGQISSEVPQNLSASRPQDRQFILSSKKLLLSDSGFYLCAWSLGYGQYFGAGTRLSVL.

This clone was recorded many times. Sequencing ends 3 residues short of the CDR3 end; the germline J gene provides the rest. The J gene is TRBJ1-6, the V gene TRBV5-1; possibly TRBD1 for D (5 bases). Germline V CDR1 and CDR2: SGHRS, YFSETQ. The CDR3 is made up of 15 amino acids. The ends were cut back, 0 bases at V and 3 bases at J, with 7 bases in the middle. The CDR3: CASSLEGNYNSPLHF. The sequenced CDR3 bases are TGCGCCAGCAGCTTGGAGGGGAACTATAATTCACCC. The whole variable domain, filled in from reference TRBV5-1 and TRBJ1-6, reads KAGVTQTPRYLIKTRGQQVTLSCSPISGHRSVSWYQQTPGQGLQFLFEYFSETQRNKGNFPGRFSGRQFSNSRSEMNVSTLELGDSALYLCASSLEGNYNSPLHFGNGTRLTVT.

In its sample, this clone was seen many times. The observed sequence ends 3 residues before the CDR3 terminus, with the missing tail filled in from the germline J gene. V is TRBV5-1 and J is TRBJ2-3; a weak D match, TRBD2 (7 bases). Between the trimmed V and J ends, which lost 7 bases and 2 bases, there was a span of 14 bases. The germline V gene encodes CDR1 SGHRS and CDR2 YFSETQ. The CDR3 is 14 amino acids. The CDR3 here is CASSRGANTDTQYF. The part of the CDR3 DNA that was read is TGCGCCAGCTCCCGGGGGGCAAACACAGATACG.

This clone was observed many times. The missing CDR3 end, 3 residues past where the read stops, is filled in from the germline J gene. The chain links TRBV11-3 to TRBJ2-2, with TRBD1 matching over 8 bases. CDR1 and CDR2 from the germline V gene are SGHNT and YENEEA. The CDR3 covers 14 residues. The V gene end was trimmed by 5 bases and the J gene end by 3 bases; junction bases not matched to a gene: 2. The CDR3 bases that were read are TGTGCCAGCAGCCCCAGGGGGCACACCGGGGAG. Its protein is CASSPRGHTGE. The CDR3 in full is CASSPRGHTGELFF.

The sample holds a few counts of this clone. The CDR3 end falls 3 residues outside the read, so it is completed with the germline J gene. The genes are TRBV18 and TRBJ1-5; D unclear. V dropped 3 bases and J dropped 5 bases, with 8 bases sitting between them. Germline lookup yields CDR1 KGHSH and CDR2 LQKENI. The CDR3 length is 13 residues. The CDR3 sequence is CASSPQTDQPQHF. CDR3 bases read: TGTGCCAGCTCACCGCAAACTGATCAGCCC. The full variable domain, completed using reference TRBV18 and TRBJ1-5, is NAGVMQNPRHLVRRRGQEARLRCSPMKGHSHVYWYRQLPEEGLKFMVYLQKENIIDESGMPKERFSAEFPKEGPSILRIQQVVRGDSAAYFCASSPQTDQPQHFGDGTRLSIL.